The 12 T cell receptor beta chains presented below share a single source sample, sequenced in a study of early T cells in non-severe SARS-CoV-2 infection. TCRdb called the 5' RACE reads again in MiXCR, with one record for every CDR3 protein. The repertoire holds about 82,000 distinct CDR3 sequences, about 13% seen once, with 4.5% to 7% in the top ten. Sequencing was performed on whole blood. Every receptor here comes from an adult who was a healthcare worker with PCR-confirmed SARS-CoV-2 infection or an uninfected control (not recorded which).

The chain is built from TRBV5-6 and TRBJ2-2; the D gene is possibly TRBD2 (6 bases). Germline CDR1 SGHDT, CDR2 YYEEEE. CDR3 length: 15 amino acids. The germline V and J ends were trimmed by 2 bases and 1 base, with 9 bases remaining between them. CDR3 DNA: TGTGCCAGCAGCTTAGCGGGCCTGAACACCGGGGAGCTGTTTTTT. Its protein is CASSLAGLNTGELFF.

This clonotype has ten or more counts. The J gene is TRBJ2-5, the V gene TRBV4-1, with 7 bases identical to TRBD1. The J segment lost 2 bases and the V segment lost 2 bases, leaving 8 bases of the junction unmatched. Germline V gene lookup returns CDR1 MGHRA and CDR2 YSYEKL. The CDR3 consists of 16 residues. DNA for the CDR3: TGCGCCAGCAGCCAAACCCCCCGACAGGGACAAGAGACCCAGTACTTC. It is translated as CASSQTPRQGQETQYF.

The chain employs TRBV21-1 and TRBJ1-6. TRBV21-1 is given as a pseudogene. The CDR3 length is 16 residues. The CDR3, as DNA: TGTGCCAGCAGCCCCACGCTGCATGTTGGAAATTCACCCCTCCACTTT. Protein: CASSPTLHVGNSPLHF.

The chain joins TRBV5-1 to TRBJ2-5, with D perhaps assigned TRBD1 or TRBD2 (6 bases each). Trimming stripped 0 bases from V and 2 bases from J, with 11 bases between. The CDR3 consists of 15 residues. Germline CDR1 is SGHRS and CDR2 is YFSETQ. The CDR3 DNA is TGCGCCAGCAGCTTGGGCGGGACAAAACAAGAGACCCAGTACTTC. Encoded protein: CASSLGGTKQETQYF.

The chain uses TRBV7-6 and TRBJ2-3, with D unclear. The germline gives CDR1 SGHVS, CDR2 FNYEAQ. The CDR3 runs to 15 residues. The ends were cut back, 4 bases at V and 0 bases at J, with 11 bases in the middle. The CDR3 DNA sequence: TGTGCCAGCAGCTCCCCGGGTTCTAGCACAGATACGCAGTATTTT. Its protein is CASSSPGSSTDTQYF. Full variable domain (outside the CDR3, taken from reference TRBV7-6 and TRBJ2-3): GAGVSQSPRYKVTKRGQDVALRCDPISGHVSLYWYRQALGQGPEFLTYFNYEAQQDKSGLPNDRFSAERPEGSISTLTIQRTEQRDSAMYRCASSSPGSSTDTQYFGPGTRLTVL.

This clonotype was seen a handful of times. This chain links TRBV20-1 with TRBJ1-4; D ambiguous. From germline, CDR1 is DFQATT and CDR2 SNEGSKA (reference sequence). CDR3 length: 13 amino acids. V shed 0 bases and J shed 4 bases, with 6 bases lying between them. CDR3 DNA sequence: TGCAGTGCTAGAGAACCAAATAATGAAAAACTGTTTTTT. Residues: CSAREPNNEKLFF.

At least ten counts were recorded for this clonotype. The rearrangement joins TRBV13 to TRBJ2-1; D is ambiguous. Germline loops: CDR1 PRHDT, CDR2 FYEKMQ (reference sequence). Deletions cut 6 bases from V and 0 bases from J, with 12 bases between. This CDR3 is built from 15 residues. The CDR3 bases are TGTGCCAGCAGTATAGTGGGGATCTCCTACAATGAGCAGTTCTTC. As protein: CASSIVGISYNEQFF.

CDR3 coding DNA: TGTGCCAGCTCCCCGGGGACGCGGACCTATGGCTACACCTTC. Protein sequence: CASSPGTRTYGYTF. The gene calls are TRBV18 and TRBJ1-2, with D perhaps TRBD1 (5 bases). The CDR3 is 14 residues long. Germline V gives CDR1 KGHSH, CDR2 LQKENI. V lost 6 bases to trimming and J lost 4 bases, with 15 bases between them.

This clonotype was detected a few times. The chain's CDR3 is CASSSLGVQSGETQYF. Here the CDR3 DNA reads TGTGCCAGCAGTTCCCTGGGGGTCCAGTCGGGAGAGACCCAGTACTTC. V gene TRBV6-2 or TRBV6-3 combines with J gene TRBJ2-5, with D possibly being TRBD1 or TRBD2 (5 bases each). The length of the CDR3 is 16 residues. CDR1 MNHEY and CDR2 SVGEGT come from the germline V gene. The V and J ends lost 4 bases and 4 bases respectively, with 19 bases between them.

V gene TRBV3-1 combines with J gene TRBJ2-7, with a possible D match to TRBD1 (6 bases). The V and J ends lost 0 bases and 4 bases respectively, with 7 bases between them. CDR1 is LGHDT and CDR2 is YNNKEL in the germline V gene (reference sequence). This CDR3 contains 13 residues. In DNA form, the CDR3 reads TGTGCCAGCAGCCAAGAGGACAGATACGAGCAGTACTTC. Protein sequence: CASSQEDRYEQYF.

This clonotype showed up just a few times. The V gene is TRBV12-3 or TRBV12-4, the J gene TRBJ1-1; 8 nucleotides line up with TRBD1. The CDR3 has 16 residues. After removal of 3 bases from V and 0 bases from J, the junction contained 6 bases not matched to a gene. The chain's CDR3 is CASSLRTGPMNTEAFF. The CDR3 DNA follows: TGTGCCAGCAGTTTGAGGACAGGGCCTATGAACACTGAAGCTTTCTTT.

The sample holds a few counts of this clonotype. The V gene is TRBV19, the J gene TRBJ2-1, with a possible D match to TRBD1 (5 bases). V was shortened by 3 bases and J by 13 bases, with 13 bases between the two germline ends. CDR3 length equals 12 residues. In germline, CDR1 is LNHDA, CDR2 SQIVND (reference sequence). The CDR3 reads CASSIFLGHQFF. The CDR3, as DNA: TGTGCCAGTAGTATTTTCCTCGGACATCAGTTCTTC.